What follows describes a single T cell receptor (beta chain). The entry originates in a study of T cell changes during pregnancy in multiple sclerosis. Data came from immunoSEQ multiplex PCR; TCRdb stores just in-frame clones and leaves some out. The sample lists about 13,000 clones, roughly 90% seen once, with roughly an eighth in the top ten. The CDR3 extends over 15 amino acids. Germline V gives CDR1 SNHLY, CDR2 FYNNEI. Between the trimmed V and J ends, which lost 0 bases and 2 bases, there was a span of 11 bases. This sequence originates from a female donor in good health, enrolled as a control in a pregnancy study. Sequencing was performed on CD8+ T cells from peripheral blood mononuclear cells, taken after pregnancy. This chain links TRBV2 with TRBJ2-7, with D unclear. The CDR3 loop is CASSEAQAPTYEQYF. In DNA, the CDR3 is TGTGCCAGCAGTGAAGCCCAGGCACCGACCTACGAGCAGTACTTC.